The TCR beta chain under discussion was sequenced for a study of cytomegalovirus exposure and HLA in healthy donors. General study results and limits: Sequencing depth across donors, presence/absence analyses assumed, was roughly uniform. In a later analysis, TCR beta V- and J-gene trimming was associated with a missense DCLRE1C variant. As a later analysis revealed, the rate of TCR association differed by HLA locus, with DRB1 most and HLA-C fewest.

A remark on this clone: Its antigen is not known.

Vbeta (60) and Jbeta (13) primers were used in the PCR. Method: immunoSEQ multiplex PCR; TCRdb's copy keeps in-frame clones and lacks some. This sample has some 150,000 clones, with 70% to 80% found just once. CDR1 is SNHLY and CDR2 is FYNNEI in the germline V gene. V shed 5 bases and J shed 7 bases, with 14 bases lying between them. The CDR3 is 13 residues long. Sequencing used PBMCs. V gene TRBV2 combines with J gene TRBJ1-1, with D maybe TRBD1 (6 bases). This receptor was taken from a woman in her forties or fifties in good health and CMV-seronegative. CDR3 sequence (DNA): TGTGCCAGCAGTTCCCTACAGGGTGGTGAAGCTTTCTTT. It codes for CASSSLQGGEAFF.